These 27 T cell receptor beta chains share one sample of origin, sequenced in a study of blood T cell repertoires in COVID-19. Data came from immunoSEQ multiplex PCR; TCRdb stores just in-frame clones and leaves some out. This sample carries under 80,000 clones, about 90% of them seen once, and the ten largest clones take less than 7.5%. Sequencing was carried out using peripheral blood. The source is an elderly woman with active COVID-19.

The chain joins TRBV7-6 to TRBJ2-2; TRBD2 matches at 8 bases. J gave up 4 bases and V 5 bases, and 3 bases lay outside the gene matches. Germline V gene data show CDR1 as SGHVS and CDR2 as FNYEAQ. This CDR3 has 14 amino acids. The CDR3 loop reads CASSPGTSTGELFF. CDR3 sequence (DNA): TGTGCCAGCAGCCCCGGGACTAGCACCGGGGAGCTGTTTTTT. Full variable domain (rest looked up from reference TRBV7-6 and TRBJ2-2): GAGVSQSPRYKVTKRGQDVALRCDPISGHVSLYWYRQALGQGPEFLTYFNYEAQQDKSGLPNDRFSAERPEGSISTLTIQRTEQRDSAMYRCASSPGTSTGELFFGEGSRLTVL.

The V and J genes are TRBV7-2 and TRBJ2-7, with no clear D. Germline V lookup: CDR1 SGHTA, CDR2 FQGNSA. V lost 3 bases and J lost 2, with 11 bases in between. The CDR3 covers 14 residues. CDR3 nucleotides: TGTGCCAGCAGCTTTCAACAGTCAGCCTACGAGCAGTACTTC. Translation: CASSFQQSAYEQYF.

This chain connects TRBV27 to TRBJ2-1; possibly TRBD2 for D (5 bases). Per the germline V gene, CDR1 is MNHEY and CDR2 is SMNVEV (reference sequence). The CDR3 totals 16 residues. Trimming shortened V by 6 bases and J by 0 bases, and 15 bases separated the two germline ends. The CDR3 sequence: CASRPLSGRSYNEQFF. The CDR3 DNA sequence: TGTGCCAGCAGACCCCTGAGCGGTCGCTCCTACAATGAGCAGTTCTTC.

The chain links TRBV27 to TRBJ2-2, with 8 bases that match TRBD2. This CDR3 spans 15 amino acids. Unmatched junction bases numbered 5, after V lost 6 bases and J lost 2 bases. Germline V gene lookup returns CDR1 MNHEY and CDR2 SMNVEV (reference sequence). The CDR3 sequence is CASRSLAGNTGELFF. In DNA form, the CDR3 reads TGTGCCAGCAGGTCTTTAGCGGGAAACACCGGGGAGCTGTTTTTT.

The chain carries TRBV5-4 and TRBJ1-1; D may be TRBD1 (6 bases). The germline CDR1 and CDR2 sequences are SGHNT and YYREEE (reference sequence). There are 15 residues in the CDR3. Trimming pared 3 bases from V and 0 bases from J, leaving 12 bases between. DNA for the CDR3: TGTGCCAGCAGCTCCGGACAGCTAATGAACACTGAAGCTTTCTTT. It yields the protein CASSSGQLMNTEAFF. Using reference TRBV5-4 and TRBJ1-1 for the parts outside the CDR3, the full variable domain is ETGVTQSPTHLIKTRGQQVTLRCSSQSGHNTVSWYQQALGQGPQFIFQYYREEENGRGNFPPRFSGLQFPNYSSELNVNALELDDSALYLCASSSGQLMNTEAFFGQGTRLTVV.

The CDR3 loop reads CASSFVIGGAREDTQYF. In nucleotides, the CDR3 is TGTGCCAGCAGTTTTGTCATTGGGGGGGCGAGGGAAGATACGCAGTATTTT. The rearrangement links TRBV28 to TRBJ2-3; maybe TRBD2 (7 bases). Germline CDR1 and CDR2: MDHEN and SYDVKM. The CDR3 is 17 amino acids. V was trimmed by 3 bases and J by 5 bases, leaving 21 bases between them.

The rearrangement uses TRBV19 and TRBJ2-2; 12 bases are shared with TRBD2. Trimming cost V 5 bases and J 6 bases; bases outside gene matches: 4. The CDR3 is 15 residues long. Per the germline V gene, CDR1 is LNHDA and CDR2 is SQIVND (reference sequence). The CDR3 DNA sequence: TGTGCCAGTAGTGACTGGACTAGCGGGGCCGGGGAGCTGTTTTTT. It translates to CASSDWTSGAGELFF.

V gene TRBV6-5 combines with J gene TRBJ1-2, with TRBD1 as a possible D gene (5 bases). Germline V gives CDR1 MNHEY, CDR2 SVGAGI. Between the trimmed V and J ends, which lost 4 bases and 7 bases, there was a span of 13 bases. This CDR3 is 13 amino acids long. CDR3 DNA sequence: TGTGCCAGCAGTTCTGTAAGGGGATCTGGCTACACCTTC. Translating it yields CASSSVRGSGYTF.

The chain is built from TRBV19 and TRBJ1-2; TRBD1 might be the D (6 bases). Trimming cost V 1 base and J 6 bases, with 12 bases left between them. The CDR3 length is 14 residues. CDR1 is LNHDA, CDR2 SQIVND, per germline (reference sequence). CDR3 loop: CASSIVDYRDGYTF. CDR3 nucleotides: TGTGCCAGTAGTATAGTTGATTACAGGGATGGCTACACCTTC.

This clone was counted a single time. This chain links TRBV19 with TRBJ1-5; tentative D call: TRBD1 (5 bases). Germline lookup yields CDR1 LNHDA and CDR2 SQIVND (reference sequence). The germline V and J ends were trimmed by 7 bases and 6 bases, with 16 bases remaining between them. The CDR3 runs 14 residues. This chain's CDR3 is CASMKTDVGQPQHF. In DNA, the CDR3 is TGTGCCAGTATGAAGACAGACGTCGGTCAGCCCCAGCATTTT.

V and J are TRBV19 and TRBJ2-1, with TRBD2 identical over 10 bases. V trimming: 5 bases; J trimming: 7 bases; junction bases outside the gene matches: 5. Germline loops: CDR1 LNHDA, CDR2 SQIVND (reference sequence). The CDR3 loop spans 14 amino acids. The CDR3, as DNA: TGTGCCAGTAGTCCACTGGGACTAGCGAATGAGCAGTTCTTC. Protein sequence: CASSPLGLANEQFF.

This clone was recorded a few times. The chain joins TRBV5-6 to TRBJ2-5; 7 positions match TRBD2. The junction had 16 bases not matched to a gene; V was cut back by 3 bases and J by 5 bases. The CDR3 is 17 residues long. Germline V CDR1 and CDR2: SGHDT, YYEEEE. The CDR3 region has the DNA TGTGCCAGCAGCTCGACGTCAATGGGAGGGAGGAGGGAGACCCAGTACTTC. Protein product: CASSSTSMGGRRETQYF.

There are a few counts of this clone. The chain is built from TRBV2 and TRBJ2-2, with 9 bases that match TRBD1. The germline CDR1 and CDR2 sequences are SNHLY and FYNNEI. Trimming took 6 bases from V and 6 from J; bases not matched to a gene: 11. This CDR3 has 16 amino acids. The CDR3 DNA follows: TGTGCCAGCAGGCTGAGACAGGGGGGGACCCCCGGGGAGCTGTTTTTT. This sequence encodes CASRLRQGGTPGELFF.

A single count supports this clone. The rearrangement joins TRBV9 to TRBJ2-7; 12 bases align to TRBD2. The junction had 1 base not matched to a gene; V was cut back by 4 bases and J by 5 bases. The CDR3 is made up of 13 amino acids. Per germline, CDR1 SGDLS and CDR2 YYNGEE. The CDR3, as DNA: TGTGCCAGCAGCCGGACTAGCGGGAACGAGCAGTACTTC. Translated: CASSRTSGNEQYF. The full variable domain, in which reference TRBV9 and TRBJ2-7 provide the parts outside the CDR3, is DSGVTQTPKHLITATGQRVTLRCSPRSGDLSVYWYQQSLDQGLQFLIQYYNGEERAKGNILERFSAQQFPDLHSELNLSSLELGDSALYFCASSRTSGNEQYFGPGTRLTVT.

This clone was seen a few times. The chain employs TRBV12-5 and TRBJ2-1; 13 bases map to TRBD2. The trim removed 6 bases at V and 4 bases at J, leaving 6 bases unmatched. The CDR3 consists of 16 residues. From germline, CDR1 is LGHNT and CDR2 FRNRAP. The CDR3 DNA reads TGTGCTAGTGGCACAGGACTAGCGGGGGATTACAATGAGCAGTTCTTC. It encodes CASGTGLAGDYNEQFF.

This chain uses TRBV6-2 or TRBV6-3 with TRBJ1-2, with D unresolved. CDR1 and CDR2 from the germline V gene are MNHEY and SVGEGT. With 1 base removed from V and 7 bases from J, the gap between germline ends came to 7 bases. The CDR3 covers 12 residues. CDR3 in DNA: TGTGCCAGCAGTTACTATCCGGGTGGCTACACCTTC. Protein product: CASSYYPGGYTF.

The DNA of the CDR3 is TGCGCCAGCAGCCAACCTTTCGGGACAGGGGGCCAGGGGAACACTGAAGCTTTCTTT. This encodes CASSQPFGTGGQGNTEAFF. This chain connects TRBV4-1 to TRBJ1-1; TRBD1 matches at 12 bases. The germline V gene encodes CDR1 MGHRA and CDR2 YSYEKL. The V gene end was trimmed by 2 bases and the J gene end by 1 base; junction bases not matched to a gene: 11. The CDR3 has 19 residues.

This chain joins TRBV11-2 and TRBJ2-2, with 7 bases matching TRBD1. CDR3 length: 13 residues. J gave up 12 bases and V 3 bases, and 7 bases lay outside the gene matches. Per germline, CDR1 SGHAT and CDR2 FQNNGV. The CDR3 loop reads CASSFSRGGKLFF. CDR3 in DNA: TGTGCCAGCAGCTTTAGTAGAGGGGGCAAGCTGTTTTTT.

The rearrangement uses TRBV7-9 and TRBJ1-3; D possibly corresponds to TRBD1 (5 bases). The CDR3 loop spans 17 amino acids. Germline V gene lookup returns CDR1 SEHNR and CDR2 FQNEAQ (reference sequence). The V end was cut by 0 bases, the J end by 0 bases, with 12 bases between. This CDR3 reads CASSLAQGLSSGNTIYF. In DNA, the CDR3 is TGTGCCAGCAGCTTAGCGCAGGGACTTAGCTCTGGAAACACCATATATTTT.

The genes are TRBV19 and TRBJ1-2; TRBD1 is a possible D gene (5 bases). With 3 bases removed from V and 7 bases from J, the gap between germline ends came to 9 bases. The CDR3 spans 12 residues. The V gene's germline CDR1 is LNHDA and CDR2 SQIVND (reference sequence). This chain's CDR3 is CASSIRVGGYTF. DNA for the CDR3: TGTGCCAGTAGTATCAGGGTTGGTGGCTACACCTTC.

This chain connects TRBV7-9 to TRBJ2-3; possibly TRBD2 for D (6 bases). The germline V gene has CDR1 SEHNR and CDR2 FQNEAQ (reference sequence). The CDR3 is 13 residues long. V lost 11 bases to trimming and J lost 0 bases, with 12 bases between them. In nucleotides, the CDR3 is TGTGCCGGCCGTGGAGGGAGCACAGATACGCAGTATTTT. Translation: CAGRGGSTDTQYF.

The J gene is TRBJ1-2, the V gene TRBV18; no firm D call. This CDR3 comprises 14 residues. Between the trimmed V and J ends, which lost 1 base and 4 bases, there was a span of 10 bases. Germline V gives CDR1 KGHSH, CDR2 LQKENI. CDR3 sequence: CASSPRVAGYGYTF. The DNA of the CDR3 is TGTGCCAGCTCACCACGGGTTGCGGGCTATGGCTACACCTTC.

This clone was detected a few times. This chain joins TRBV25-1 and TRBJ1-2; possible D gene TRBD1, 6 bases. Trimming left V 7 bases short and J 8 bases short, with 14 bases between. The CDR3 has 12 residues. Germline V gene data show CDR1 as MGHDK and CDR2 as SYGVNS. For the CDR3, the DNA is TGTGCCAGCATGAACAGGGCTGGGGGCTACACCTTC. It translates to CASMNRAGGYTF.

This clone showed up just a few times. This CDR3 reads CASRRTGDSGNTIYF. The DNA for the CDR3 is TGTGCCAGCAGGAGGACAGGGGACTCTGGAAACACCATATATTTT. The chain uses TRBV6-4 and TRBJ1-3; 9 positions match TRBD1. The CDR3 covers 15 residues. Germline assignment: CDR1 MRHNA and CDR2 SNTAGT. V was clipped by 6 bases and J by 0 bases; unmatched bases: 3.

V is TRBV28 and J is TRBJ2-7; D is unresolved. Trimming cost V 2 bases and J 5 bases, with 13 bases left between them. The CDR3 covers 14 residues. CDR1 MDHEN and CDR2 SYDVKM come from the germline V gene. The CDR3 sequence is CASSLSAGADEQYF. The CDR3 nucleotides read TGTGCCAGCAGTTTAAGTGCCGGAGCCGACGAGCAGTACTTC.

The chain links TRBV19 to TRBJ2-5; D is uncertain. Germline V lookup: CDR1 LNHDA, CDR2 SQIVND (reference sequence). The CDR3 length is 12 residues. The V end lost 5 bases, the J end lost 3 bases, and 7 bases lay between the germline ends. CDR3 sequence (DNA): TGTGCCAGTAGTCCCACGGAAGAGACCCAGTACTTC. Residues: CASSPTEETQYF.

This clone was recorded only once. J is TRBJ2-5 and V is TRBV12-3 or TRBV12-4; perhaps TRBD1 as D (5 bases). The CDR3 consists of 12 residues. The ends were cut back, 2 bases at V and 6 bases at J, with 7 bases in the middle. CDR3 DNA: TGTGCCAGCAGTTTAAAGGGGAAGACCCAGTACTTC. Its translation is CASSLKGKTQYF.